The clone carrying this T cell receptor beta chain appeared many times. Its antigen remains unidentified. The TCR beta CDR3 regions underwent amplification using RNA transcripts as the source. Primed by the HTBI set, a first-round RT-PCR was run on the TCR CDR3. Via MiXCR, TCRdb re-called the multiplex PCR reads, giving one row per CDR3 protein. The sample holds some 600,000 distinct CDR3 sequences, approximately 14% seen once. The sample belongs to a study of T cells in Graves' hyperthyroidism and ophthalmopathy. On the study more broadly: Peripheral blood was acquired at first diagnosis, ahead of any therapy whatsoever.

Overall study results and limits: In the analysis, a 13 V-J model separated ophthalmopathy from stable hyperthyroidism. Blood also carried most thyroid clonotypes expanded above 0.001.

Blood from later-ophthalmopathy patients was taken at first hyperthyroidism diagnosis. The sequence came from a woman aged 25 to 45 with Graves' hyperthyroidism that later progressed to Graves' ophthalmopathy. Sequencing used blood.

The CDR3 DNA sequence: TGTGCTAGTGGTCTTTCTTTGGATACGCAGTATTTT. Residues: CASGLSLDTQYF. The chain joins TRBV12-5 to TRBJ2-3, with D unclear. In germline, CDR1 is LGHNT, CDR2 FRNRAP. Trimming removed 5 bases from V and 6 bases from J, with 9 bases in between. The CDR3 totals 12 residues.